This T cell receptor (beta chain) comes out of a study of blood T cell repertoires in COVID-19. Study overall: Sites across the United States, Italy and Spain contributed samples from acute and convalescent COVID-19. Nucleic acid was either cDNA or gDNA, and it came from T cells, B-cell-depleted T cells, or PBMCs.

Clones were read by immunoSEQ multiplex PCR, and TCRdb kept only the in-frame ones, dropping some. Among 150,000 to 200,000 clones listed, around 79% were seen once. The CDR3 has 16 amino acids. This TCR was recovered from an older woman with COVID-19, enrolled during active disease. Sample: peripheral blood. The chain recombines TRBV21-1 with TRBJ2-2; the DNA was not compared with TRBD1, the D call given in the table. TRBV21-1 is given as a pseudogene. The DNA of the CDR3 is TGTGCCAGCAGCAAAGCCAGGACAGGGGACACCGGGGAGCTGTTTTTT. Residues: CASSKARTGDTGELFF.